This TCR beta chain came from a study of T cell responses to AZD1222 COVID-19 vaccine. About this clone: No antigen is known for it.

Trimming removed 6 bases at V and 3 bases at J, with 5 bases between. The CDR3 spans 12 residues. Germline CDR1 SNHLY, CDR2 FYNNEI. Findings and limits, study-wide: Spike-specific TCRs gained breadth and depth after people received two AZD1222 doses. Only a handful of AZD1222 recipients, several in all, had baseline seropositivity. Nearly half of spike-specific TCRs reportedly go after variant regions that carry no mutations.

Produced via immunoSEQ multiplex PCR; TCRdb's table is partial and in-frame only. The sample consists of approximately 65,000 clones, around nine tenths of them appearing once. The TCR comes from an adult in good health. Sample: peripheral blood, taken on day 0 of AZD1222 vaccination. The rearrangement uses TRBV2 and TRBJ2-2; no clear D. The CDR3 here is CASSADTGELFF. The CDR3 DNA follows: TGTGCCAGCAGCGCTGACACCGGGGAGCTGTTTTTT.